Each of the 25 T cell receptor beta chains below was sequenced from the same sample in a study of beta chain features in type 1 diabetes. The isolated RNA, all of it, was reverse transcribed, so expressed TCRB transcripts were what got sequenced. Profiling relied on immunoSEQ multiplex PCR, and the TCRdb table lists in-frame clones only, not all of them. Of 400,000 to 500,000 clones in the sample, about 15% are singletons; the top ten hold roughly 0.035%. Material: naive CD4+ T cells from blood. The source is a man between 25 and 39 years old in good health.

This clone was seen a single time. The J gene is TRBJ2-2, the V gene TRBV5-4; D gene unclear. This CDR3 is 16 amino acids long. Trimming removed 1 base at V and 0 bases at J, with 10 bases between. Germline values: CDR1 SGHNT, CDR2 YYREEE (reference sequence). DNA of the CDR3: TGTGCCAGCAGCTTGATGCAGCACGCGAACACCGGGGAGCTGTTTTTT. Its translation is CASSLMQHANTGELFF. Complete variable domain (other parts from reference TRBV5-4 and TRBJ2-2): ETGVTQSPTHLIKTRGQQVTLRCSSQSGHNTVSWYQQALGQGPQFIFQYYREEENGRGNFPPRFSGLQFPNYSSELNVNALELDDSALYLCASSLMQHANTGELFFGEGSRLTVL.

The V gene is TRBV5-1, the J gene TRBJ2-1, with D possibly matching TRBD1 (6 bases). The ends were cut back, 0 bases at V and 4 bases at J, with 11 bases in the middle. The CDR3 has 15 amino acids. Germline V lookup: CDR1 SGHRS, CDR2 YFSETQ. CDR3 coding DNA: TGCGCCAGCAGCTTGGCAGGGGATAGATACAATGAGCAGTTCTTC. Its protein product is CASSLAGDRYNEQFF.

This clone was seen only a few times. The rearrangement links TRBV30 to TRBJ1-1, with 10 bases lining up with TRBD1. Germline assignment: CDR1 GTSNPN and CDR2 SVGIG (reference sequence). V dropped 3 bases and J dropped 11; count of bases not matched to a gene: 12. The CDR3 runs 14 residues. As DNA, the CDR3 is TGTGCCTGGAGCGACCAAGGGACAGGGGAAGGGGCTTTCTTT. Translating it yields CAWSDQGTGEGAFF.

Many counts were recorded for this clone. V and J are TRBV4-2 and TRBJ2-4; D remains unclear. Trimming removed 1 base from V and 5 bases from J, with 12 bases in between. This CDR3 spans 15 amino acids. The germline gives CDR1 LGHNA, CDR2 YNFKEQ. The CDR3 loop is CASSQVWAVENIQYF. The CDR3 bases are TGTGCCAGCAGCCAAGTTTGGGCAGTAGAAAACATTCAGTACTTC.

There are a few counts of this clone. The chain carries TRBV4-1 and TRBJ2-2, with 7 bases that match TRBD2. With 4 bases clipped from V and 3 bases from J, the junction kept 2 bases outside the gene matches. Germline V gives CDR1 MGHRA, CDR2 YSYEKL. CDR3 length: 14 residues. The DNA for the CDR3 is TGCGCCAGCAGCCTGACTAGCCACACCGGGGAGCTGTTTTTT. Its protein product is CASSLTSHTGELFF.

In this sample, this clone turned up a few times. The rearrangement joins TRBV11-1 to TRBJ2-3; TRBD2 matches 7 bases. There are 15 residues in the CDR3. V was pared by 5 bases and J by 2 bases, with 7 bases of the junction left unmatched. Per germline, CDR1 SGHAT and CDR2 FQDESV (reference sequence). The CDR3 sequence is CASSTRTRFTDTQYF. CDR3 sequence (DNA): TGTGCCAGCAGCACCAGGACTAGGTTCACAGATACGCAGTATTTT.

This clone was found a few times. The chain recombines TRBV6-1 with TRBJ2-5; D is perhaps TRBD1 (6 bases). Germline CDR1 and CDR2: MNHNS and SASEGT. The ends were cut back, 4 bases at V and 2 bases at J, with 11 bases in the middle. CDR3 length equals 14 residues. The CDR3 spells CASSGGQSQETQYF. The CDR3, as DNA: TGTGCCAGCAGTGGCGGACAGTCTCAAGAGACCCAGTACTTC.

A remark on this clone: Other nucleotide sequences in the sample specify the same CDR3. The chain carries TRBV10-3 and TRBJ2-7, with TRBD1 as a possible D gene (6 bases). Trimming took off 8 bases at V and 5 bases at J, with 13 bases between the two ends. CDR1 ENHRY and CDR2 SYGVKD come from the germline V gene. The CDR3 contains 12 residues. The CDR3 sequence: CAISTSGDEQYV. The CDR3 DNA reads TGTGCCATCTCTACCTCAGGGGACGAGCAGTACGTC.

The chain joins TRBV30 to TRBJ2-1, with D possibly TRBD1 on 5 matching bases. In germline, CDR1 is GTSNPN, CDR2 SVGIG (reference sequence). V lost 0 bases to trimming and J lost 6 bases, with 15 bases between them. There are 15 residues in the CDR3. The chain's CDR3 is CAWSVLTVGANEQFF. The CDR3 region has the DNA TGTGCCTGGAGTGTACTCACTGTTGGGGCCAATGAGCAGTTCTTC.

The chain has TRBV9 and TRBJ1-2; TRBD1 matches 7 bases. The length of the CDR3 is 15 residues. Losses at the gene ends were 0 bases for V and 1 base for J; bases not matched to a gene: 3. CDR1 and CDR2 from the germline V gene are SGDLS and YYNGEE. The CDR3 region has the DNA TGTGCCAGCAGCGTAGGGGACAGACTTAACTATGGCTACACCTTC. The encoded protein is CASSVGDRLNYGYTF.

This clone occurred a few times. This chain joins TRBV4-1 and TRBJ1-1; 7 nucleotides match TRBD1. The CDR3 totals 17 residues. The junction had 12 bases not matched to a gene; V was cut back by 4 bases and J by 1 base. The V gene's germline CDR1 is MGHRA and CDR2 YSYEKL. The CDR3 spells CASSRRIGQDKNTEAFF. In DNA, the CDR3 is TGCGCCAGCAGCCGACGAATTGGACAGGACAAGAACACTGAAGCTTTCTTT.

This clone appeared a few times. V and J are TRBV18 and TRBJ1-1, with a weak D call TRBD1 (6 bases). V was trimmed by 3 bases and J by 5 bases, leaving 16 bases between them. The CDR3 spans 15 residues. The germline gives CDR1 KGHSH, CDR2 LQKENI. This CDR3 reads CASSPASDRTTEAFF. The CDR3, as DNA: TGTGCCAGCTCACCCGCATCGGACAGAACGACTGAAGCTTTCTTT. The full variable domain, rest sourced from reference TRBV18 and TRBJ1-1, is NAGVMQNPRHLVRRRGQEARLRCSPMKGHSHVYWYRQLPEEGLKFMVYLQKENIIDESGMPKERFSAEFPKEGPSILRIQQVVRGDSAAYFCASSPASDRTTEAFFGQGTRLTVV.

The chain is built from TRBV28 and TRBJ2-1, with 8 bases aligning to TRBD1. There are 15 residues in the CDR3. Germline CDR1 reads MDHEN; CDR2 reads SYDVKM. Losses at the gene ends were 6 bases for V and 8 bases for J; bases not matched to a gene: 12. CDR3 protein: CASSPLKDRGYEQFF. The CDR3, as DNA: TGTGCCAGCAGCCCACTCAAAGACAGGGGCTATGAGCAGTTCTTC.

The chain combines TRBV29-1 with TRBJ2-6; D not resolved. The CDR3 spans 17 residues. Germline V gene lookup returns CDR1 SQVTM and CDR2 ANQGSEA. Trimming stripped 4 bases from V and 0 bases from J, with 16 bases between. The CDR3 is CSVGSGRLSSGANVLTF. The DNA of the CDR3 is TGCAGCGTTGGGAGTGGCAGGCTGAGCTCTGGGGCCAACGTCCTGACTTTC.

This clone was counted between two and nine times. The rearrangement joins TRBV7-6 to TRBJ2-7, with D perhaps matching TRBD1 (5 bases). The germline gives CDR1 SGHVS, CDR2 FNYEAQ. The CDR3 loop spans 15 amino acids. V lost 5 bases and J 4 bases, leaving 18 bases between the germline ends. In nucleotides, the CDR3 is TGTGCCAGCAGCCCTGTACATCAGGGCATATACGAGCAGTACTTC. Translating it yields CASSPVHQGIYEQYF.

The V call is TRBV19, the J call TRBJ2-2; no clear D. The CDR3 is made up of 13 amino acids. CDR1 is LNHDA and CDR2 is SQIVND in the germline V gene (reference sequence). The V end was cut by 0 bases, the J end by 7 bases, with 6 bases between. The CDR3 region is CASSIDPFGELFF. CDR3 DNA: TGTGCCAGTAGTATAGACCCGTTCGGGGAGCTGTTTTTT. Supplemented by reference TRBV19 and TRBJ2-2, the full variable domain reads DGGITQSPKYLFRKEGQNVTLSCEQNLNHDAMYWYRQDPGQGLRLIYYSQIVNDFQKGDIAEGYSVSREKKESFPLTVTSAQKNPTAFYLCASSIDPFGELFFGEGSRLTVL.

This chain uses TRBV30 with TRBJ2-7; 9 bases agree with TRBD1. CDR1 is GTSNPN, CDR2 SVGIG, per germline (reference sequence). This CDR3 has 11 amino acids. The CDR3 sequence is CAADRGDEQYV. The CDR3 region has the DNA TGTGCTGCGGACAGGGGAGACGAGCAGTACGTC.

This clone was detected only a few times. The chain links TRBV5-4 to TRBJ2-1; a weak D match, TRBD1 (6 bases). Per germline, CDR1 SGHNT and CDR2 YYREEE (reference sequence). This CDR3 is built from 14 residues. Trimming removed 5 bases from V and 8 bases from J, with 17 bases in between. The CDR3 bases are TGTGCCAGCAGACCGAACAGGGAACAATATGAGCAGTTCTTC. Its protein product is CASRPNREQYEQFF.

The sample holds a few counts of this clone. This chain joins TRBV14 and TRBJ2-5; D remains ambiguous. The ends were cut back, 1 base at V and 0 bases at J, with 12 bases in the middle. The CDR3 spans 16 residues. Per germline, CDR1 SGHDN and CDR2 FVKESK. The CDR3 spells CASSQGSRVHQETQYF. As DNA, the CDR3 is TGTGCCAGCAGCCAAGGAAGCCGGGTCCACCAAGAGACCCAGTACTTC.

This clone was found a few times. Other nucleotide sequences in the sample specify the same CDR3. The J gene is TRBJ2-7, the V gene TRBV7-2; TRBD2 might be the D (5 bases). Germline V gives CDR1 SGHTA, CDR2 FQGNSA. The CDR3 totals 13 residues. Trimming left V 0 bases short and J 3 bases short, with 6 bases between. The CDR3 reads CASSLAGSYEQYV. DNA for the CDR3: TGTGCCAGCAGCTTAGCGGGGAGCTACGAGCAGTACGTC.

In this sample, this clone turned up a few times. A read error may produce the germline difference seen at one junction end. The CDR3 nucleotides read TGTGCCAGTAAAAGAACTCTGGACAGGGACTACGAGCAGTACTTC. Translating it yields CASKRTLDRDYEQYF. The V and J genes are TRBV5-1 and TRBJ2-7, with 8 bases fitting TRBD1. CDR1 SGHRS and CDR2 YFSETQ come from the germline V gene. This CDR3 region has 15 residues.

This clone has a handful of counts. The chain recombines TRBV5-1 with TRBJ2-3; D possibly corresponds to TRBD2 (6 bases). This CDR3 comprises 17 residues. The germline CDR1 and CDR2 sequences are SGHRS and YFSETQ. Trimming cost V 1 base and J 2 bases, with 17 bases left between them. The CDR3 spells CASSLFSTRRDTDTQYF. CDR3 in DNA: TGCGCCAGCAGCTTGTTTTCAACTAGGCGGGACACAGATACGCAGTATTTT.

This clone occurred a few times. This chain joins TRBV25-1 and TRBJ1-2; tentatively, D is TRBD1 (5 bases). Germline assignment: CDR1 MGHDK and CDR2 SYGVNS. The CDR3 extends over 13 amino acids. V was cut by 9 bases and J by 2 bases, with 13 bases left in between. CDR3 amino acids: CASQTGGNYGYTF. Written as DNA, the CDR3 is TGTGCCAGTCAAACGGGGGGAAACTATGGCTACACCTTC.

In regard to this clone: The sample contains more than one DNA sequence encoding this CDR3. The V gene is TRBV6-5, the J gene TRBJ1-1; no reliable D call. V lost 5 bases and J 6 bases, leaving 7 bases between the germline ends. The CDR3 consists of 11 residues. Germline CDR1 and CDR2: MNHEY and SVGAGI. CDR3: CASSRGAEAFF. Written as DNA, the CDR3 is TGTGCCAGCAGTCGAGGCGCTGAAGCTTTCTTT.

This clone was seen a handful of times. J is TRBJ1-2 and V is TRBV29-1; D possibly corresponds to TRBD1 (5 bases). This CDR3 has 14 residues. V was shortened by 5 bases and J by 8 bases, with 21 bases between the two germline ends. Germline V gene data show CDR1 as SQVTM and CDR2 as ANQGSEA. The CDR3 loop reads CSVYEPASGNGYTF. As DNA, the CDR3 is TGCAGCGTTTACGAGCCCGCCTCAGGGAACGGCTACACCTTC. The whole variable domain, filled in from reference TRBV29-1 and TRBJ1-2, reads SAVISQKPSRDICQRGTSLTIQCQVDSQVTMMFWYRQQPGQSLTLIATANQGSEATYESGFVIDKFPISRPNLTFSTLTVSNMSPEDSSIYLCSVYEPASGNGYTFGSGTRLTVV.